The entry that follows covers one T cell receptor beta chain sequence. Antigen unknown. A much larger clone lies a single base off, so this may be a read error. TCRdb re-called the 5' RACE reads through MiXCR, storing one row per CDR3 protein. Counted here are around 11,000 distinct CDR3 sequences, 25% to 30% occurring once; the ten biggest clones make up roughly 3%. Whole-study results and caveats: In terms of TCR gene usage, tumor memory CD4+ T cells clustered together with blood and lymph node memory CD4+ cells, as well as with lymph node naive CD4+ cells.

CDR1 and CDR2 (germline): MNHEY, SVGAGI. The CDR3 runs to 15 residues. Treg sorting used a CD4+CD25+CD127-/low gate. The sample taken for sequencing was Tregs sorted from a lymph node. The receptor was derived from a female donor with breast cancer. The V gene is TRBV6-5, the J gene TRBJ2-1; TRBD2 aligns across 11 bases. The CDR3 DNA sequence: TGTGCCAGCACCTTAGCGGGAGGGTCCTACAGTGAGCAGTTCTTC. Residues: CASTLAGGSYSEQFF.